Below, 30 T cell receptor beta chains from the same sample are listed, as sequenced in a study of blood T cell repertoires in COVID-19. Method: immunoSEQ multiplex PCR; TCRdb's copy keeps in-frame clones and lacks some. The sample lists 93,000 or so clones, roughly 87% occurring once. Material for sequencing was peripheral blood. The receptors here all came from a human donor in a cohort sampled during active COVID-19.

The rearrangement links TRBV7-3 to TRBJ2-5; 7 nucleotides align to TRBD2. In germline, CDR1 is SGHTA, CDR2 FQGTGA. This CDR3 has 17 residues. Trimming removed 5 bases from V and 1 base from J; junction bases left unmatched: 13. The CDR3 is CASSLDGGASGQETQYF. The CDR3 DNA sequence: TGTGCCAGCAGCCTTGACGGCGGGGCTAGCGGCCAAGAGACCCAGTACTTC.

The chain uses TRBV7-2 and TRBJ1-6; D not certain. The CDR3 loop spans 12 amino acids. CDR1 is SGHTA and CDR2 is FQGNSA in the germline V gene. Trimming took off 5 bases at V and 10 bases at J, with 9 bases between the two ends. The CDR3 protein is CASSPSLSPLHF. The CDR3 DNA reads as TGTGCCAGCAGCCCGTCGTTGTCACCCCTCCACTTT. Based on the CDR3 plus reference TRBV7-2 and TRBJ1-6, the full variable domain is GAGVSQSPSNKVTEKGKDVELRCDPISGHTALYWYRQSLGQGLEFLIYFQGNSAPDKSGLPSDRFSAERTGGSVSTLTIQRTQQEDSAVYLCASSPSLSPLHFGNGTRLTVT.

This sequence joins TRBV28 and TRBJ1-2; 7 bases align to TRBD1. Trimming cost V 10 bases and J 4 bases; bases outside gene matches: 9. This CDR3 is built from 13 residues. Germline V gene sequence: CDR1 MDHEN, CDR2 SYDVKM. The chain's CDR3 is CATSTDRTYGYTF. The CDR3 nucleotides are TGTGCCACCTCCACGGACAGGACCTATGGCTACACCTTC.

V usage is TRBV20-1 and J usage is TRBJ1-2; D is undetermined. The CDR3 is made up of 13 amino acids. Germline-derived CDR1 and CDR2 are DFQATT and SNEGSKA (reference sequence). Trimming took off 3 bases at V and 8 bases at J, with 16 bases between the two ends. The CDR3 loop reads CSASADSNSGYTF. The CDR3 region has the DNA TGCAGTGCTAGTGCAGACTCTAACTCCGGCTACACCTTC.

This clone was recorded once. CDR3 sequence (DNA): TGTGCCAGCAGCTTAGGAGGGGGAAGTACTGAAGCTTTCTTT. Translation gives CASSLGGGSTEAFF. The chain uses TRBV11-2 and TRBJ1-1, with TRBD1 as a possible D gene (6 bases). Trimming took off 1 base at V and 5 bases at J, with 11 bases between the two ends. From germline, CDR1 is SGHAT and CDR2 FQNNGV. The length of the CDR3 is 14 residues.

The V call is TRBV20-1, the J call TRBJ1-1; the D is unclear. CDR3 length equals 11 residues. CDR1 DFQATT and CDR2 SNEGSKA come from the germline V gene (reference sequence). The CDR3 region is CNRAGGTEAFF. CDR3 bases: TGCAATCGAGCGGGAGGGACTGAAGCTTTCTTT.

The chain combines TRBV10-3 with TRBJ1-5; 12 bases map to TRBD1. Trimming removed 5 bases from V and 1 base from J; junction bases left unmatched: 6. This CDR3 spans 17 amino acids. Germline-derived CDR1 and CDR2 are ENHRY and SYGVKD. The CDR3 DNA is TGTGCCATCAGTACCGGGACAGGGGGCACGAGCAATCAGCCCCAGCATTTT. It codes for CAISTGTGGTSNQPQHF.

J is TRBJ1-4 and V is TRBV2; the match to TRBD1 covers 7 bases. CDR1 is SNHLY and CDR2 is FYNNEI in the germline V gene. V lost 7 bases, J lost 3 bases, and 8 bases stayed unmatched. This CDR3 comprises 15 residues. As DNA, the CDR3 is TGTGCCAGCAAATCGGAGGGGGCTGCTAATGAAAAACTGTTTTTT. This gives the protein CASKSEGAANEKLFF.

In this sample, this clone turned up once. The J gene is TRBJ1-2, the V gene TRBV3-1 (or the pseudogene TRBV3-2), with 7 bases matching TRBD1. The V gene end was trimmed by 0 bases and the J gene end by 2 bases; junction bases not matched to a gene: 15. The germline V gene encodes CDR1 LGHDT and CDR2 YNNKEL (reference sequence). The CDR3 covers 19 residues. The CDR3 DNA reads as TGTGCCAGCAGCCAAGATCTTAGGACAGGAAAACGGAACAACTATGGCTACACCTTC. It translates to CASSQDLRTGKRNNYGYTF.

The genes are TRBV6-6 and TRBJ1-5, with D unresolved. The CDR3 totals 13 residues. Germline V gene sequence: CDR1 MNHNY, CDR2 SVGAGI (reference sequence). V was cut by 8 bases and J by 1 base, with 9 bases left in between. The CDR3, as DNA: TGTGCCAGCGAGGGTGAGAGCAATCAGCCCCAGCATTTT. Translating it yields CASEGESNQPQHF.

This chain connects TRBV7-8 to TRBJ2-2; 10 bases map to TRBD2. J was trimmed by 5 bases and V by 5 bases; bases with no gene match: 8. This CDR3 comprises 16 residues. Germline CDR1 reads SGHVS; CDR2 reads FQNEAQ. CDR3 nucleotides: TGTGCCAGCAGCGACCTAGCGGGAGTTTGGACCGGGGAGCTGTTTTTT. This codes for CASSDLAGVWTGELFF.

The V gene is TRBV19, the J gene TRBJ2-1, with 10 bases lining up with TRBD2. The junction had 18 bases not matched to a gene; V was cut back by 4 bases and J by 9 bases. The germline V gene has CDR1 LNHDA and CDR2 SQIVND (reference sequence). The CDR3 has 18 amino acids. CDR3 in amino acids: CASSTSRQSGGVFGEQFF. CDR3 in DNA: TGTGCCAGTAGTACCTCCCGACAGAGCGGGGGGGTTTTTGGTGAGCAGTTCTTC.

This chain connects TRBV2 to TRBJ2-7, with TRBD2 matching 10 bases. This CDR3 is built from 17 residues. The germline V gene has CDR1 SNHLY and CDR2 FYNNEI. Trimming removed 7 bases from V and 0 bases from J; junction bases left unmatched: 12. CDR3 residues: CASTDPTSGAYSYEQYF. CDR3 nucleotide sequence: TGTGCCAGCACCGATCCCACTAGCGGGGCATACTCCTACGAGCAGTACTTC.

The V gene is TRBV30, the J gene TRBJ2-7; the D is unclear. CDR3 length: 14 amino acids. Trimming removed 0 bases from V and 1 base from J, with 10 bases in between. Germline-derived CDR1 and CDR2 are GTSNPN and SVGIG (reference sequence). CDR3 in DNA: TGTGCCTGGAGTGTATTCCGTCCGTCCTACGAGCAGTACTTC. Translated, it gives CAWSVFRPSYEQYF.

This chain links TRBV25-1 with TRBJ2-5; tentative D call: TRBD2 (5 bases). This CDR3 spans 16 amino acids. Germline V gene sequence: CDR1 MGHDK, CDR2 SYGVNS. With 5 bases removed from V and 2 bases from J, the gap between germline ends came to 18 bases. DNA for the CDR3: TGTGCCAGCAGTCCCGAGGGCAGAGGGTGGCAAGAGACCCAGTACTTC. Residues: CASSPEGRGWQETQYF.

This rearrangement joins TRBV19 to TRBJ2-2, with 7 bases fitting TRBD1. The CDR3 contains 16 residues. With V trimmed by 5 bases and J by 2 bases, 8 bases remained unmatched. Germline V gives CDR1 LNHDA, CDR2 SQIVND (reference sequence). CDR3 residues: CASSLETGRNTGELFF. The DNA of the CDR3 is TGTGCCAGTAGTTTGGAGACAGGGAGAAACACCGGGGAGCTGTTTTTT.

Of note for this clone: This specimen includes other DNA sequences encoding the same CDR3. The V gene is TRBV29-1, the J gene TRBJ2-7, with 8 bases lining up with TRBD1. V trimming: 3 bases; J trimming: 4 bases; junction bases outside the gene matches: 5. This CDR3 comprises 13 residues. CDR1 and CDR2 (germline): SQVTM, ANQGSEA. CDR3 residues: CSVEEDRGYEQYF. The CDR3 DNA is TGCAGCGTTGAGGAAGACAGGGGATACGAGCAGTACTTC.

The V call is TRBV28, the J call TRBJ1-1; the D is unclear. Trimming left V 3 bases short and J 0 bases short, with 5 bases between. The germline gives CDR1 MDHEN, CDR2 SYDVKM. This CDR3 comprises 13 residues. DNA for the CDR3: TGTGCCAGCAGTTTTCGTCTGAACACTGAAGCTTTCTTT. Protein sequence: CASSFRLNTEAFF.

DNA for the CDR3: TGTGCCAGCAGCGTAGAAGGTGACGGGGCCTACAATGAGCAGTTCTTC. Translation: CASSVEGDGAYNEQFF. This chain links TRBV9 with TRBJ2-1; D is perhaps TRBD2 (5 bases). The CDR3 extends over 16 amino acids. The V and J ends lost 0 bases and 2 bases respectively, with 12 bases between them. Germline loops: CDR1 SGDLS, CDR2 YYNGEE.

This rearrangement joins TRBV19 to TRBJ2-5, with TRBD1 as a possible D gene (6 bases). CDR3 length equals 13 residues. Trimming shortened V by 9 bases and J by 5 bases, and 16 bases separated the two germline ends. Germline CDR1 LNHDA, CDR2 SQIVND (reference sequence). The CDR3 nucleotides are TGTGCCAGCACTACAGGGATCGGGGAGACCCAGTACTTC. Translation gives CASTTGIGETQYF.

This clone has a handful of counts. This chain joins TRBV3-1 (or the pseudogene TRBV3-2) and TRBJ1-3, with D maybe TRBD1 (6 bases). The CDR3 is made up of 15 amino acids. The germline CDR1 and CDR2 sequences are LGHDT and YNNKEL (reference sequence). The germline V and J ends were trimmed by 1 base and 1 base, with 8 bases remaining between them. CDR3 region: CASSQGDRSGNTIYF. CDR3 bases: TGTGCCAGCAGCCAAGGAGACAGGTCTGGAAACACCATATATTTT.

V usage is TRBV30 and J usage is TRBJ1-1; D unresolved. In germline, CDR1 is GTSNPN, CDR2 SVGIG (reference sequence). The length of the CDR3 is 13 residues. V was trimmed by 2 bases and J by 0 bases, leaving 7 bases between them. The DNA for the CDR3 is TGTGCCTGGAGTCCCAGGTTGAACACTGAAGCTTTCTTT. This sequence encodes CAWSPRLNTEAFF.

The rearrangement links TRBV3-1 (or the pseudogene TRBV3-2) to TRBJ1-2, with D unclear. The CDR3 sequence is 14 residues long. Germline CDR1 is LGHDT and CDR2 is YNNKEL (reference sequence). The germline V and J ends were trimmed by 5 bases and 9 bases, with 19 bases remaining between them. CDR3 DNA: TGTGCCAGCAGCGCACAGTCGACCCGTATAAGCTACACCTTC. It codes for CASSAQSTRISYTF.

The chain has TRBV19 and TRBJ1-3; D may be TRBD1 (5 bases). This CDR3 is built from 18 residues. Per germline, CDR1 LNHDA and CDR2 SQIVND (reference sequence). Trimming removed 5 bases at V and 0 bases at J, with 20 bases between. CDR3 sequence reads: CASSPLDKSLRSGNTIYF. The CDR3 region has the DNA TGTGCCAGTAGTCCTTTGGACAAGTCCCTACGCTCTGGAAACACCATATATTTT.

The V and J genes are TRBV2 and TRBJ1-6; D uncertain. V gave up 3 bases and J gave up 7 bases, with 10 bases separating them. This CDR3 is built from 14 residues. Looked up from germline, CDR1 is SNHLY and CDR2 is FYNNEI. The CDR3 loop reads CASSESGDNSPLHF. The CDR3 DNA reads as TGTGCCAGCAGTGAGTCCGGAGACAATTCACCCCTCCACTTT.

This clone was picked up one time. The rearrangement joins TRBV3-1 (or the pseudogene TRBV3-2) to TRBJ2-1; maybe TRBD1 (6 bases). The CDR3 spans 15 residues. Germline assignment: CDR1 LGHDT and CDR2 YNNKEL (reference sequence). Between the trimmed V and J ends, which lost 4 bases and 0 bases, there was a span of 10 bases. In DNA form, the CDR3 reads TGTGCCAGCAGCCCCCAACAGGGCTCCTACAATGAGCAGTTCTTC. It is translated as CASSPQQGSYNEQFF.

The chain uses TRBV7-8 and TRBJ1-1; weak D call: TRBD1 (6 bases). V lost 4 bases and J 5 bases, leaving 14 bases between the germline ends. The CDR3 has 14 amino acids. Germline V gives CDR1 SGHVS, CDR2 FQNEAQ. CDR3 nucleotide sequence: TGTGCCAGCAGCTCCACAGGGTCGGGGACTGAAGCTTTCTTT. As protein: CASSSTGSGTEAFF. The full variable domain, in which reference TRBV7-8 and TRBJ1-1 provide the parts outside the CDR3, is GAGVSQSPRYKVAKRGQDVALRCDPISGHVSLFWYQQALGQGPEFLTYFQNEAQLDKSGLPSDRFFAERPEGSVSTLKIQRTQQEDSAVYLCASSSTGSGTEAFFGQGTRLTVV.

The chain uses TRBV28 and TRBJ2-5, with 8 bases that match TRBD1. The CDR3 loop spans 15 amino acids. V gave up 5 bases and J gave up 4 bases; unmatched junction bases: 9. Germline loops: CDR1 MDHEN, CDR2 SYDVKM. CDR3 sequence (DNA): TGTGCCAGCAGTCAGACAGGGGTGGGAGGAGAGACCCAGTACTTC. Translating it yields CASSQTGVGGETQYF. The complete variable domain, with remaining parts taken from reference TRBV28 and TRBJ2-5, reads DVKVTQSSRYLVKRTGEKVFLECVQDMDHENMFWYRQDPGLGLRLIYFSYDVKMKEKGDIPEGYSVSREKKERFSLILESASTNQTSMYLCASSQTGVGGETQYFGPGTRLLVL.

The V and J genes are TRBV6-5 and TRBJ2-2; 8 bases map to TRBD2. Trimming took 4 bases from V and 10 from J; bases not matched to a gene: 14. There are 16 residues in the CDR3. Germline CDR1 is MNHEY and CDR2 is SVGAGI. CDR3: CASSFLSGVLPPELFF. The DNA of the CDR3 is TGTGCCAGCAGTTTCCTTAGCGGGGTCTTACCTCCGGAGCTGTTTTTT.

J is TRBJ1-2 and V is TRBV27; TRBD1 agrees at 8 bases. Germline V gene sequence: CDR1 MNHEY, CDR2 SMNVEV (reference sequence). The CDR3 is 13 residues long. Trimming took 8 bases from V and 8 from J; bases not matched to a gene: 10. The CDR3 loop is CASSVQGARGYTF. The CDR3 DNA is TGTGCCAGCTCTGTTCAGGGGGCGAGAGGCTACACCTTC.